The subject of this entry is one T cell receptor (beta chain). Its matching antigen is unknown. This sample stems from a study of identical twins. The length of the CDR3 is 14 residues. Germline V lookup: CDR1 DFQATT, CDR2 SNEGSKA (reference sequence). Trimming pared 6 bases from V and 6 bases from J, leaving 21 bases between. Each donor (without exception) was a healthy Caucasian. Study conclusions and caveats: Weaker excess sharing between twins was seen in beta out-of-frame sequences.

Template switching (which added a universal primer site) was used, and cDNA carried unique molecular identifiers. TCRdb independently ran MiXCR on the 5' RACE reads; one entry per CDR3 protein. In the table there are more than 600,000 distinct CDR3 sequences, roughly 18% of which are singletons. These sequences were also reported in another study, on T cells expressing NK-cell markers.

Source material: PBMCs. This clonotype was obtained from a woman between 18 and 30 years old in good health. V gene TRBV20-1 combines with J gene TRBJ2-7; TRBD2 might be the D (7 bases). CDR3 sequence: CSARGGGTVLEQYF. The CDR3 coding sequence is TGCAGTGCAAGGGGGGGCGGGACTGTACTCGAGCAGTACTTC.